The 14 T cell receptor beta chains listed next were all sequenced from one sample in a study of OX40 agonist ivuxolimab in advanced cancers. The protocol was immunoSEQ multiplex PCR, while the TCRdb copy is restricted to in-frame clones and leaves out a portion. The profile covers about 81,000 clones, with 88% appearing a single time and less than 0.6% taken by the ten largest. The sample consisted of CD4+ or CD8+ T cells sorted from blood, taken in a trial of the OX40 agonist ivuxolimab. The receptors originated from an adult with an advanced solid tumor such as melanoma, head and neck, liver or kidney cancer.

This chain links TRBV7-3 with TRBJ2-7, with 8 bases fitting TRBD1. With 5 bases clipped from V and 4 bases from J, the junction kept 7 bases outside the gene matches. Germline CDR1 SGHTA, CDR2 FQGTGA. The CDR3 is 14 amino acids. In nucleotides, the CDR3 is TGTGCCAGCAGCGCACAGGGGGGTTCATACGAGCAGTACTTC. Translated, it gives CASSAQGGSYEQYF. Using reference TRBV7-3 and TRBJ2-7 for the parts outside the CDR3, the full variable domain is GAGVSQTPSNKVTEKGKYVELRCDPISGHTALYWYRQSLGQGPEFLIYFQGTGAADDSGLPNDRFFAVRPEGSVSTLKIQRTERGDSAVYLCASSAQGGSYEQYFGPGTRLTVT.

V and J are TRBV7-9 and TRBJ1-1, with 8 bases that match TRBD1. This CDR3 contains 14 residues. V lost 2 bases to trimming and J lost 5 bases; unmatched junction nucleotides: 4. Germline CDR1 SEHNR, CDR2 FQNEAQ (reference sequence). The CDR3 DNA follows: TGTGCCAGCAGCTTATCAGGGGGCAAGACTGAAGCTTTCTTT. Its translation is CASSLSGGKTEAFF.

The sample holds a few counts of this clone. The conserved closing phenylalanine or tryptophan is absent in this CDR3, likely reflecting a read error. The J gene is TRBJ1-6, the V gene TRBV6-5, with D possibly matching TRBD1 (5 bases). Trimming removed 6 bases at V and 10 bases at J, with 13 bases between. Germline V gene sequence: CDR1 MNHEY, CDR2 SVGAGI. CDR3 length: 13 residues. CDR3 region: CASRAGGGSPLHL. The CDR3 DNA reads TGTGCCAGCAGGGCGGGGGGAGGATCACCCCTCCACCTT.

This sequence joins TRBV27 and TRBJ2-1, with D perhaps assigned TRBD1 or TRBD2 (6 bases each). CDR3 length: 16 residues. Trimming pared 5 bases from V and 8 bases from J, leaving 22 bases between. The germline CDR1 and CDR2 sequences are MNHEY and SMNVEV (reference sequence). The CDR3 sequence is CASSPQGFTRGDEQFF. CDR3 bases: TGTGCCAGCAGTCCTCAGGGTTTTACAAGGGGGGATGAGCAGTTCTTC.

V usage is TRBV10-1 and J usage is TRBJ2-3; tentative D call: TRBD1 (7 bases). The CDR3 extends over 16 amino acids. V was shortened by 3 bases and J by 6 bases, with 19 bases between the two germline ends. CDR1 WNHNN and CDR2 SYGVQD come from the germline V gene (reference sequence). CDR3 protein: CASSDGQGGTPDTQYF. The CDR3 DNA reads as TGCGCCAGCAGTGATGGCCAGGGGGGAACCCCCGATACGCAGTATTTT.

The rearrangement uses TRBV9 and TRBJ2-5; the D is unclear. The closer fit of TRBJ2-7 to the DNA end suggests the J call may be wrong. This CDR3 contains 13 residues. CDR1 and CDR2 (germline): SGDLS, YYNGEE. This chain's CDR3 is CASSVQPSYEQYF. The CDR3, as DNA: TGTGCCAGCAGCGTACAGCCCTCCTACGAGCAGTACTTC.

The gene calls are TRBV11-2 and TRBJ2-2; 11 bases agree with TRBD2. CDR3 size: 16 residues. The ends lost 6 bases at V and 2 bases at J; junction bases unmatched: 5. Germline CDR1 reads SGHAT; CDR2 reads FQNNGV. CDR3 DNA: TGTGCCAGCAGTTCTAGCGGGGGGATTAACACCGGGGAGCTGTTTTTT. This gives the protein CASSSSGGINTGELFF. The whole variable domain, remainder taken from reference TRBV11-2 and TRBJ2-2, is EAGVAQSPRYKIIEKRQSVAFWCNPISGHATLYWYQQILGQGPKLLIQFQNNGVVDDSQLPKDRFSAERLKGVDSTLKIQPAKLEDSAVYLCASSSSGGINTGELFFGEGSRLTVL.

The gene calls are TRBV4-1 and TRBJ2-7; the D gene is possibly TRBD1 (6 bases). Deletions cut 3 bases from V and 3 bases from J, with 18 bases between. Germline CDR1 and CDR2: MGHRA and YSYEKL. This CDR3 has 16 amino acids. This chain's CDR3 is CASSHPPRQARYEQYF. In DNA, the CDR3 is TGCGCCAGCAGCCATCCCCCTCGACAGGCTCGCTACGAGCAGTACTTC.

V usage is TRBV10-3 and J usage is TRBJ1-5, with 8 bases fitting TRBD1. Germline V lookup: CDR1 ENHRY, CDR2 SYGVKD. The CDR3 is 16 residues long. The trim removed 3 bases at V and 2 bases at J, leaving 6 bases unmatched. The CDR3, as DNA: TGTGCCATCAGTGACCAAGAGGGACAGGGCAATCAGCCCCAGCATTTT. It translates to CAISDQEGQGNQPQHF.

V and J are TRBV5-5 and TRBJ1-2, with D maybe TRBD1 (5 bases). Germline V gives CDR1 SGHKS, CDR2 YYEKEE (reference sequence). This CDR3 spans 13 amino acids. V shed 5 bases and J shed 8 bases, with 16 bases lying between them. The CDR3, as DNA: TGTGCCAGCAGACTTGACCTCGGGGGAGGCTACACCTTC. Amino acid sequence: CASRLDLGGGYTF.

J is TRBJ1-2 and V is TRBV9; 7 nucleotides agree with TRBD1. CDR3 length equals 14 residues. J was trimmed by 8 bases and V by 6 bases; bases with no gene match: 13. Germline loops: CDR1 SGDLS, CDR2 YYNGEE. CDR3 region: CASNRQGMDSGYTF. The CDR3 coding sequence is TGTGCCAGCAATAGACAGGGTATGGATTCGGGCTACACCTTC.

The CDR3 here is CASKTGTNTGELFF. The CDR3 bases are TGTGCCAGCAAGACGGGAACGAACACCGGGGAGCTGTTTTTT. The gene calls are TRBV7-3 and TRBJ2-2; the D gene is possibly TRBD2 (5 bases). This CDR3 has 14 amino acids. CDR1 is SGHTA, CDR2 FQGTGA, per germline. The V gene lost 7 bases and the J gene lost 0 bases, with 9 bases spanning the gap.

The rearrangement links TRBV6-1 to TRBJ1-2; D is ambiguous. With 10 bases removed from V and 4 bases from J, the gap between germline ends came to 22 bases. The V gene's germline CDR1 is MNHNS and CDR2 SASEGT. This CDR3 has 15 amino acids. Here the CDR3 DNA reads TGTGCCACCTCCCTATGGGGAGGTTTGGTCTATGGCTACACCTTC. It translates to CATSLWGGLVYGYTF.

The chain carries TRBV5-5 and TRBJ2-5, with TRBD1 as a possible D gene (6 bases). The CDR3 consists of 13 residues. CDR1 is SGHKS, CDR2 YYEKEE, per germline (reference sequence). V lost 1 base and J 5 bases, leaving 9 bases between the germline ends. CDR3 sequence reads: CASSLQGRETQYF. The CDR3 DNA sequence: TGTGCCAGCAGCTTGCAGGGGCGCGAGACCCAGTACTTC.